One sample yielded the 3 T cell receptor beta chains listed below, sequenced in a study of shared clonotypes between healthy human individuals. Naive CD8 cells were CD45RO-negative, positively selected for CCR7, excluding terminally differentiated effector memory CD45RA+ cells. Assay used: immunoSEQ multiplex PCR; TCRdb lists only in-frame clones, some missing. The sample carries more than 600,000 clones, about 92% recorded once. The sequenced sample was naive CD8+ T cells sorted from blood. The receptors originated from a man younger than 40 in good health.

Remarks on this clone: One end of the junction is discordant with germline, which a read error may explain. This chain uses TRBV4-1 with TRBJ2-7; 11 positions match TRBD2. Germline lookup yields CDR1 MGHRA and CDR2 YSYEKL. CDR3 length: 17 amino acids. In DNA, the CDR3 is TGCGCCAGCAGCCAAGAGGGTAGCGGGAGGGAACCCTACCAGCAGTACTTC. Translation gives CASSQEGSGREPYQQYF.

The chain has TRBV6-4 and TRBJ1-4; D is uncertain. V was cut by 0 bases and J by 0 bases, with 14 bases left in between. The CDR3 has 18 amino acids. CDR1 and CDR2 from the germline V gene are MRHNA and SNTAGT. CDR3 bases: TGTGCCAGCAGTGACTCGGGAGATCTCACCCCAACTAATGAAAAACTGTTTTTT. This codes for CASSDSGDLTPTNEKLFF.

The chain recombines TRBV6-5 with TRBJ2-7; a possible D gene is TRBD2 (5 bases). The germline V gene encodes CDR1 MNHEY and CDR2 SVGAGI. Trimming shortened V by 2 bases and J by 6 bases, and 14 bases separated the two germline ends. This CDR3 region has 14 residues. CDR3 region: CASSYASNLGEQYF. DNA of the CDR3: TGTGCCAGCAGTTACGCTAGCAACCTCGGCGAGCAGTACTTC.